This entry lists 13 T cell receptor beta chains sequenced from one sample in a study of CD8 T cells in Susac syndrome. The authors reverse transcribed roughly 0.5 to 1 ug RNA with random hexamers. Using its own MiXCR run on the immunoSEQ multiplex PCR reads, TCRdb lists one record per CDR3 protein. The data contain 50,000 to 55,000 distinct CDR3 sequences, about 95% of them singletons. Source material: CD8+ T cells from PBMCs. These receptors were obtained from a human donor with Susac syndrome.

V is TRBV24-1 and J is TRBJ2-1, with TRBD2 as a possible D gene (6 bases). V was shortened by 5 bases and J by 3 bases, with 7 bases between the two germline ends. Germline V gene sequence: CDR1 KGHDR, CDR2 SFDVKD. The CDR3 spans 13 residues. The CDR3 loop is CATSGEVYNEQFF. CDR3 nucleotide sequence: TGTGCCACCAGTGGGGAGGTCTACAATGAGCAGTTCTTC.

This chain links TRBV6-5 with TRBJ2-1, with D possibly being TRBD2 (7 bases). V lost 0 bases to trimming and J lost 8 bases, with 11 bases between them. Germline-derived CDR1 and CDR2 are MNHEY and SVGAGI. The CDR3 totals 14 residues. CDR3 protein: CASSYSGGGDEQFF. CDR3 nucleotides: TGTGCCAGCAGTTACTCAGGGGGAGGGGATGAGCAGTTCTTC.

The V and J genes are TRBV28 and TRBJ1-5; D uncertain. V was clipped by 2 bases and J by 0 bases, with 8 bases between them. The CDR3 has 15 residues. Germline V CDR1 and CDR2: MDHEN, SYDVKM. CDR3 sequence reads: CASSLGHFSNQPQHF. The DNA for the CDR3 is TGTGCCAGCAGTTTAGGGCACTTTAGCAATCAGCCCCAGCATTTT. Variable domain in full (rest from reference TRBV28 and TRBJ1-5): DVKVTQSSRYLVKRTGEKVFLECVQDMDHENMFWYRQDPGLGLRLIYFSYDVKMKEKGDIPEGYSVSREKKERFSLILESASTNQTSMYLCASSLGHFSNQPQHFGDGTRLSIL.

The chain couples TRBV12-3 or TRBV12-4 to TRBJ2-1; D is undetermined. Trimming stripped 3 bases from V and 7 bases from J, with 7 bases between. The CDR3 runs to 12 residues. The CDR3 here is CASSLSPNEQFF. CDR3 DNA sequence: TGTGCCAGCAGTTTGTCCCCTAATGAGCAGTTCTTC.

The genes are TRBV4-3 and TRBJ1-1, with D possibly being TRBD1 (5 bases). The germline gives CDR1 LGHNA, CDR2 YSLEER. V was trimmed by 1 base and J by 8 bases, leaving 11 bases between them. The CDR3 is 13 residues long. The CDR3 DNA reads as TGCGCCAGCAGCCAAGTTCCAGGGCCAGAAGCTTTCTTT. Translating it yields CASSQVPGPEAFF.

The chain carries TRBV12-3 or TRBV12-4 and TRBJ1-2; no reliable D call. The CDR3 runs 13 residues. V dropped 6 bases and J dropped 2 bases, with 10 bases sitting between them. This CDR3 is CASSQDTNYGYTF. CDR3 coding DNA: TGTGCCAGCAGCCAAGACACGAACTATGGCTACACCTTC.

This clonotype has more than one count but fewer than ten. The CDR3 DNA sequence: TGTGCCAGCAGTTATGCGGCTTACGAGCAGTACTTC. Protein: CASSYAAYEQYF. The V and J genes are TRBV6-1 and TRBJ2-7; D unclear. Trimming left V 5 bases short and J 4 bases short, with 9 bases between. Germline-derived CDR1 and CDR2 are MNHNS and SASEGT. This CDR3 is built from 12 residues.

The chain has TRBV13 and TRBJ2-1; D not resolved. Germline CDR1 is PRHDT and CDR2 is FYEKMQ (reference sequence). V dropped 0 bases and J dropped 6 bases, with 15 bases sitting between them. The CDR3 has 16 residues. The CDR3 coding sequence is TGTGCCAGCAGCTTAGGTTGGGGTCCACTTTCCAATGAGCAGTTCTTC. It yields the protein CASSLGWGPLSNEQFF.

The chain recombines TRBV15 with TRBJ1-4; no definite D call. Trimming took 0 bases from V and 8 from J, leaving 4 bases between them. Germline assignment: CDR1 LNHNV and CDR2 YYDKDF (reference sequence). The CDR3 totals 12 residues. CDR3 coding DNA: TGTGCCACCAGCAGAGATAGGGAAAAACTGTTTTTT. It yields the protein CATSRDREKLFF.

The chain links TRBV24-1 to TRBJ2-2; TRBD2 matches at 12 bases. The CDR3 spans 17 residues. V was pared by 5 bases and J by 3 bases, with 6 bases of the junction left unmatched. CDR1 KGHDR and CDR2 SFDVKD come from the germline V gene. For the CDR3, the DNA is TGTGCCACCAGTGCCTGGACTAGCGGGGTAGACACCGGGGAGCTGTTTTTT. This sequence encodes CATSAWTSGVDTGELFF.

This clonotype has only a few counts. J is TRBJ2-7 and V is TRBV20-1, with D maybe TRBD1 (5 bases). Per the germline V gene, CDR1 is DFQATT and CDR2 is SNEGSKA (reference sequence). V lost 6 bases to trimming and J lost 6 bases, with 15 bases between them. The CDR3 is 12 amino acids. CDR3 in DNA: TGCAGTGCGGTAGAGGCAGGGCGCGAGCAGTACTTC. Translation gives CSAVEAGREQYF.

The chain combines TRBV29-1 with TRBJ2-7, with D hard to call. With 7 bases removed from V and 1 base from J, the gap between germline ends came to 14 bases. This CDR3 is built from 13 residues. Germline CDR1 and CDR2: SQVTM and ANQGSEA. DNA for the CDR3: TGCAGCGCCCTGGGCGTACAATCCTACGAGCAGTACTTC. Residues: CSALGVQSYEQYF.

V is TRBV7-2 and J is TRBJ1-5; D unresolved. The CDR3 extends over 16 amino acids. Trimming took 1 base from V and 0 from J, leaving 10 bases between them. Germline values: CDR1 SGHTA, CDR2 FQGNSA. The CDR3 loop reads CASSLGSVTSNQPQHF. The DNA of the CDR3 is TGTGCCAGCAGCTTAGGATCCGTTACTAGCAATCAGCCCCAGCATTTT.